These 23 T cell receptor beta chains were sequenced from one sample in a study of T cell repertoires in cytomegalovirus infection. Antigen specificity for these receptors is unknown. TCRdb recomputed calls from the reads with MiXCR, one row per CDR3 protein. The sample has about 27,000 distinct CDR3 sequences; around 19% are singletons. The sample in question was CD8+ T cells from cultured PBMCs, obtained from culture after CMV antigen stimulation. Every receptor here comes from a human donor in good health (CMV status not recorded). Some clones in this sample may be carry-over from other donors' samples.

Ten or more counts support this clonotype. The DNA for the CDR3 is TGTGCCAGCAGTTTCAGCCGACTGGCGATCCAAGAGACCCAGTACTTC. Its protein is CASSFSRLAIQETQYF. The rearrangement joins TRBV12-3 or TRBV12-4 to TRBJ2-5; no definite D call. The V end lost 3 bases, the J end lost 1 base, and 15 bases lay between the germline ends. The CDR3 sequence is 16 residues long.

A few counts support this clonotype. The J gene is TRBJ2-3, the V gene TRBV4-1, with 10 bases identical to TRBD2. The J segment lost 6 bases and the V segment lost 4 bases, leaving 7 bases of the junction unmatched. The CDR3 loop spans 15 amino acids. Germline V gives CDR1 MGHRA, CDR2 YSYEKL. The CDR3 DNA follows: TGCGCCAGCAGCCCTCTAGCGGGGGAGCGGGATACGCAGTATTTT. Protein sequence: CASSPLAGERDTQYF.

This clonotype was seen many times. The J gene is TRBJ2-2, the V gene TRBV7-2; D call uncertain. The germline gives CDR1 SGHTA, CDR2 FQGNSA. V gave up 5 bases and J gave up 7 bases, with 17 bases separating them. This CDR3 region has 15 residues. The CDR3 DNA reads TGTGCCAGCAGCCCAAACCCGCAGTTGGGCGGGGAGCTGTTTTTT. This sequence encodes CASSPNPQLGGELFF.

This clonotype was detected a few times. The V gene is TRBV19, the J gene TRBJ1-5; D is unresolved. V lost 5 bases and J lost 7, with 27 bases in between. Germline V lookup: CDR1 LNHDA, CDR2 SQIVND (reference sequence). The CDR3 runs to 18 residues. CDR3 region: CASSQRLPDTAREQPQHF. CDR3 DNA sequence: TGTGCCAGTAGTCAAAGGCTGCCCGACACAGCTCGAGAGCAGCCCCAGCATTTT.

The chain uses TRBV12-3 or TRBV12-4 and TRBJ2-5, with D maybe TRBD1 (5 bases). The CDR3 length is 16 residues. V gave up 6 bases and J gave up 5 bases, with 22 bases separating them. CDR3: CASRPNGAPEVETQYF. Written as DNA, the CDR3 is TGTGCCAGCAGACCGAATGGGGCCCCCGAGGTCGAGACCCAGTACTTC.

This clonotype was counted many times. V gene TRBV6-5 combines with J gene TRBJ2-3, with unresolved D. The CDR3 length is 18 residues. Trimming took 0 bases from V and 1 from J, leaving 17 bases between them. Germline loops: CDR1 MNHEY, CDR2 SVGAGI. In DNA form, the CDR3 reads TGTGCCAGCAGTTACTCACCGGGTGGGCCTTTTGGCACAGATACGCAGTATTTT. This translates into CASSYSPGGPFGTDTQYF.

In its sample, this clonotype was seen a few times. The rearrangement joins TRBV28 to TRBJ1-1; 9 bases match TRBD1. This CDR3 contains 15 residues. The V and J ends lost 5 bases and 5 bases, in that order; junction bases with no gene match: 9. Germline V gene sequence: CDR1 MDHEN, CDR2 SYDVKM. The CDR3 reads CASSVPGQGGTEAFF. CDR3 nucleotide sequence: TGTGCCAGCAGTGTACCGGGACAGGGTGGGACTGAAGCTTTCTTT.

The chain has TRBV7-2 and TRBJ1-1; D may be TRBD1 (5 bases). V was cut by 2 bases and J by 3 bases, with 10 bases left in between. This CDR3 has 14 residues. Germline V gene lookup returns CDR1 SGHTA and CDR2 FQGNSA. CDR3 coding DNA: TGTGCCAGCAGCTTATTTGGGACTTACACTGAAGCTTTCTTT. Its protein is CASSLFGTYTEAFF.

The chain uses TRBV7-3 and TRBJ2-6; no clear D gene. The CDR3 covers 12 residues. V lost 5 bases and J lost 8, with 7 bases in between. Germline V CDR1 and CDR2: SGHTA, FQGTGA. The CDR3 nucleotides read TGTGCCAGCAGCGACTCCTCCAACGTCCTGACTTTC. Its translation: CASSDSSNVLTF.

Many counts were recorded for this clonotype. V gene TRBV12-3 or TRBV12-4 combines with J gene TRBJ2-1; 9 positions agree with TRBD2. This CDR3 is 15 amino acids long. Trimming took 7 bases from V and 4 from J; bases not matched to a gene: 8. CDR3 coding DNA: TGTGCCAGCATTCGAAGCGGGGGGCTATACAATGAGCAGTTCTTC. Its protein is CASIRSGGLYNEQFF.

The chain is built from TRBV6-8 and TRBJ1-1; TRBD1 agrees at 7 bases. The CDR3 is 14 amino acids. J lost 5 bases, V lost 0 bases, and 3 bases had no gene match. Germline assignment: CDR1 MNHGY and CDR2 SAAAGT. CDR3 sequence (DNA): TGTGCCAGCAGTTACTCTCCAGGGGGGACTGAAGCTTTCTTT. It codes for CASSYSPGGTEAFF.

This clonotype was observed a handful of times. The gene calls are TRBV12-3 or TRBV12-4 and TRBJ2-4; 7 positions agree with TRBD2. This CDR3 region has 17 residues. V lost 5 bases to trimming and J lost 3 bases; unmatched junction nucleotides: 13. DNA for the CDR3: TGTGCCAGCAGTCAAACGACAGTGCCGGGAGGCAAAAACATTCAGTACTTC. Residues: CASSQTTVPGGKNIQYF.

Only a few counts were recorded for this clonotype. The chain is built from TRBV12-3 or TRBV12-4 and TRBJ1-6, with D unresolved. V lost 8 bases and J lost 0, with 14 bases in between. This CDR3 has 16 amino acids. CDR3 sequence reads: CASFSYGSSYNSPLHF. DNA for the CDR3: TGTGCCAGCTTCTCTTATGGGAGCTCCTATAATTCACCCCTCCACTTT.

The chain couples TRBV7-9 to TRBJ2-3; D is perhaps TRBD2 (5 bases). Germline loops: CDR1 SEHNR, CDR2 FQNEAQ (reference sequence). CDR3 length: 15 residues. The V end lost 4 bases, the J end lost 0 bases, and 11 bases lay between the germline ends. The CDR3 region has the DNA TGTGCCAGCAGCTCCCCGGGATCCAGCACAGATACGCAGTATTTT. It specifies CASSSPGSSTDTQYF.

This clonotype has a handful of counts. The chain combines TRBV7-9 with TRBJ1-4, with D maybe TRBD1 (6 bases). Germline V gives CDR1 SEHNR, CDR2 FQNEAQ (reference sequence). Trimming cost V 5 bases and J 8 bases, with 15 bases left between them. The length of the CDR3 is 14 residues. This CDR3 reads CASSAVQGYEKLFF. CDR3 coding DNA: TGTGCCAGCAGCGCCGTACAGGGCTACGAAAAACTGTTTTTT. Full variable domain (outside the CDR3, taken from reference TRBV7-9 and TRBJ1-4): DTGVSQNPRHKITKRGQNVTFRCDPISEHNRLYWYRQTLGQGPEFLTYFQNEAQLEKSRLLSDRFSAERPKGSFSTLEIQRTEQGDSAMYLCASSAVQGYEKLFFGSGTQLSVL.

This clonotype was recorded at least ten times. The chain joins TRBV10-3 to TRBJ2-7; no reliable D call. V dropped 3 bases and J dropped 6 bases, with 12 bases sitting between them. Germline V gives CDR1 ENHRY, CDR2 SYGVKD. This CDR3 is built from 13 residues. The CDR3 sequence: CAISEFFGVEQYF. The CDR3 nucleotides are TGTGCCATCAGTGAATTTTTTGGGGTCGAGCAGTACTTC.

The genes are TRBV6-1 and TRBJ2-1; 10 bases are a match to TRBD1. Germline CDR1 MNHNS, CDR2 SASEGT. Unmatched junction bases numbered 7, after V lost 6 bases and J lost 8 bases. The CDR3 contains 14 residues. Here the CDR3 DNA reads TGTGCCAGCAGCTCCGGGACAGGGGCCCATGAGCAGTTCTTC. This codes for CASSSGTGAHEQFF.

CDR3 sequence: CASSDDRGRWNKQIATIYF. CDR3 bases: TGTGCCAGCAGCGACGACAGGGGACGGTGGAACAAACAAATCGCCACCATATATTTT. V is TRBV7-3 and J is TRBJ1-3, with TRBD1 matching over 8 bases. The CDR3 consists of 19 residues. The germline V gene encodes CDR1 SGHTA and CDR2 FQGTGA. J was trimmed by 9 bases and V by 5 bases; bases with no gene match: 24.

This clonotype was detected only a few times. The V call is TRBV11-2, the J call TRBJ2-3; D remains ambiguous. CDR1 and CDR2 from the germline V gene are SGHAT and FQNNGV. The CDR3 sequence is 12 residues long. Trimming left V 1 base short and J 4 bases short, with 3 bases between. The CDR3 sequence: CASSLGSDTQYF. The CDR3 DNA is TGTGCCAGCAGCTTAGGTTCAGATACGCAGTATTTT.

This clonotype has only one observation. The gene calls are TRBV5-4 and TRBJ2-3, with D perhaps TRBD2 (6 bases). The V end lost 3 bases, the J end lost 6 bases, and 11 bases lay between the germline ends. Germline V CDR1 and CDR2: SGHNT, YYREEE (reference sequence). The CDR3 totals 13 residues. The CDR3 region has the DNA TGTGCCAGCAGCTCGCGCGGGGCGGATACGCAGTATTTT. It codes for CASSSRGADTQYF.

The chain couples TRBV9 to TRBJ1-2; possible D gene TRBD1, 5 bases. This CDR3 comprises 14 residues. Between the trimmed V and J ends, which lost 0 bases and 5 bases, there was a span of 11 bases. CDR1 is SGDLS and CDR2 is YYNGEE in the germline V gene. This CDR3 reads CASSVGDGDYGYTF. CDR3 bases: TGTGCCAGCAGCGTAGGGGACGGGGATTATGGCTACACCTTC.

Notes on this clonotype: A much more abundant neighbour one base away suggests this may be a read error. The gene calls are TRBV7-2 and TRBJ2-7; 9 nucleotides agree with TRBD1. The CDR3 sequence is 14 residues long. CDR1 is SGHTA, CDR2 FQGNSA, per germline. The CDR3 nucleotides read TGTGTCAGCAATTACCGGACAGGGGCCTACGAGCAGTACTTC. Protein sequence: CVSNYRTGAYEQYF.

This clonotype was observed a few times. The chain recombines TRBV5-6 with TRBJ2-1, with D perhaps given as TRBD1 or TRBD2 (5 bases each). CDR3 length equals 14 residues. The V end was cut by 3 bases, the J end by 5 bases, with 12 bases between. Germline CDR1 SGHDT, CDR2 YYEEEE. The CDR3 loop is CASSSGRTNNEQFF. The CDR3 region has the DNA TGTGCCAGCAGCTCGGGACGGACAAACAATGAGCAGTTCTTC.